Following are 9 T cell receptor beta chains from one sample sequenced in a study of blood T cell repertoires in COVID-19. Here immunoSEQ multiplex PCR was the method, and the copy in TCRdb shows in-frame clones only, minus some. The sample holds 150,000 to 200,000 clones, around nine tenths seen once. Sequencing input: PBMCs or T cells enriched from blood (not recorded which). These TCRs come from a woman aged 50 to 65 who had recovered from COVID-19.

The rearrangement links TRBV18 to TRBJ1-6; 7 nucleotides align to TRBD1. The trim removed 3 bases at V and 9 bases at J, leaving 11 bases unmatched. Germline CDR1 reads KGHSH; CDR2 reads LQKENI. The CDR3 runs 16 residues. In DNA form, the CDR3 reads TGTGCCAGCTCACCGACAACAGGGGTCGGAACTTCACCCCTCCACTTT. Translation: CASSPTTGVGTSPLHF.

The chain joins TRBV3-1 (or the pseudogene TRBV3-2) to TRBJ1-2, with D unclear. CDR1 is LGHDT and CDR2 is YNNKEL in the germline V gene (reference sequence). The V end was cut by 4 bases, the J end by 4 bases, with 13 bases between. The length of the CDR3 is 14 residues. Here the CDR3 DNA reads TGTGCCAGCAGCCCAACACAGACCTCCTATGGCTACACCTTC. It translates to CASSPTQTSYGYTF.

The V and J genes are TRBV10-1 and TRBJ1-4; TRBD1 agrees at 7 bases. The CDR3 extends over 16 amino acids. V trimming: 2 bases; J trimming: 2 bases; junction bases outside the gene matches: 5. Germline V gene sequence: CDR1 WNHNN, CDR2 SYGVQD (reference sequence). Written as DNA, the CDR3 is TGCGCCAGCAGTGAGGGAGGGGGCAGTACTAATGAAAAACTGTTTTTT. This gives the protein CASSEGGGSTNEKLFF.

CDR3 nucleotide sequence: TGTGCCAGCAGTGAGGGGTGGCGGGGGGTTTATTACTTC. Translation: CASSEGWRGVYYF. The chain links TRBV6-1 to TRBJ2-5; 8 nucleotides line up with TRBD2. Germline-derived CDR1 and CDR2 are MNHNS and SASEGT. This CDR3 comprises 13 residues. V lost 3 bases to trimming and J lost 14 bases; unmatched junction nucleotides: 11.

CDR3 sequence: CASSARQGAYYEQYF. CDR3 in DNA: TGTGCCAGTAGTGCCCGACAGGGGGCATACTACGAGCAGTACTTC. The gene calls are TRBV19 and TRBJ2-7, with 10 bases aligning to TRBD1. With 5 bases clipped from V and 3 bases from J, the junction kept 7 bases outside the gene matches. Germline V CDR1 and CDR2: LNHDA, SQIVND (reference sequence). This CDR3 has 15 residues.

This chain connects TRBV20-1 to TRBJ2-5; weak D call: TRBD1 (5 bases). V was shortened by 6 bases and J by 3 bases, with 8 bases between the two germline ends. Per germline, CDR1 DFQATT and CDR2 SNEGSKA (reference sequence). This CDR3 spans 11 amino acids. CDR3 in amino acids: CSARQKETQYF. The CDR3 nucleotides are TGCAGTGCGAGACAGAAAGAGACCCAGTACTTC.

The chain is built from TRBV6-5 and TRBJ1-4, with D possibly TRBD1 on 6 matching bases. Germline CDR1 and CDR2: MNHEY and SVGAGI. Trimming left V 4 bases short and J 7 bases short, with 16 bases between. This CDR3 is built from 15 residues. The CDR3 coding sequence is TGTGCCAGCAGTTCCCTGGGGACAAGCGGTGAAAAACTGTTTTTT. Amino acid sequence: CASSSLGTSGEKLFF.

This chain connects TRBV19 to TRBJ1-1; 10 bases fit TRBD1. Germline assignment: CDR1 LNHDA and CDR2 SQIVND (reference sequence). The CDR3 extends over 16 amino acids. Trimming took 6 bases from V and 4 from J; bases not matched to a gene: 11. The CDR3 spells CASRRGDRGPGTEAFF. The CDR3 region has the DNA TGTGCCAGTAGGAGGGGAGACAGGGGGCCGGGCACTGAAGCTTTCTTT.

The J gene is TRBJ2-1, the V gene TRBV6-4, with 10 bases lining up with TRBD1. The V gene end was trimmed by 6 bases and the J gene end by 7 bases; junction bases not matched to a gene: 12. Germline-derived CDR1 and CDR2 are MRHNA and SNTAGT. CDR3 length equals 16 residues. CDR3 DNA sequence: TGTGCCAGCAGCCACTCCCGGGACAGGGGTGGGAATGAGCAGTTCTTC. Encoded protein: CASSHSRDRGGNEQFF.